These 23 T cell receptor beta chains share one sample of origin, sequenced in a study of blood T cell repertoires in COVID-19. Produced via immunoSEQ multiplex PCR; TCRdb's table is partial and in-frame only. Of about 74,000 clones listed, 88% are singletons. Sequencing used peripheral blood. These receptors came from a man in his 70s with active or convalescent COVID-19.

The chain recombines TRBV6-1 with TRBJ2-1; no definite D call. Germline values: CDR1 MNHNS, CDR2 SASEGT. The CDR3 loop spans 14 amino acids. Trimming cost V 3 bases and J 0 bases, with 6 bases left between them. CDR3 sequence reads: CASSDTASYNEQFF. The CDR3 DNA reads as TGTGCCAGCAGTGATACAGCCTCCTACAATGAGCAGTTCTTC.

V gene TRBV27 combines with J gene TRBJ1-4; D not resolved. The CDR3 consists of 14 residues. Trimming cost V 0 bases and J 7 bases, with 9 bases left between them. Per germline, CDR1 MNHEY and CDR2 SMNVEV (reference sequence). CDR3 DNA: TGTGCCAGCAGTTTATCGCCCCAGGTTGAAAAACTGTTTTTT. This sequence encodes CASSLSPQVEKLFF.

V gene TRBV7-7 combines with J gene TRBJ1-3; D is unresolved. The length of the CDR3 is 13 residues. Trimming cost V 6 bases and J 4 bases, with 10 bases left between them. Germline V gene lookup returns CDR1 SSHAT and CDR2 FNYEAQ (reference sequence). The CDR3 loop reads CASSQSRGNTIYF. DNA of the CDR3: TGTGCCAGCAGTCAATCACGGGGAAACACCATATATTTT.

V gene TRBV3-1 (or the pseudogene TRBV3-2) combines with J gene TRBJ1-2, with TRBD1 as a possible D gene (5 bases). V was trimmed by 1 base and J by 4 bases, leaving 7 bases between them. This CDR3 region has 13 residues. Germline V gives CDR1 LGHDT, CDR2 YNNKEL (reference sequence). CDR3 residues: CASSQGQFYGYTF. DNA for the CDR3: TGTGCCAGCAGCCAAGGACAGTTCTATGGCTACACCTTC.

The chain employs TRBV19 and TRBJ2-7, with 10 nucleotides matching TRBD1. The CDR3 runs to 12 residues. The germline gives CDR1 LNHDA, CDR2 SQIVND (reference sequence). V gave up 7 bases and J gave up 6 bases; unmatched junction bases: 3. Here the CDR3 reads CASTGTGVEQYF. The CDR3 DNA sequence: TGTGCCAGTACCGGGACAGGGGTCGAGCAGTACTTC.

This clone has a single count. The chain couples TRBV11-2 to TRBJ1-2; a possible D gene is TRBD1 (5 bases). In germline, CDR1 is SGHAT, CDR2 FQNNGV. The length of the CDR3 is 14 residues. The V gene lost 2 bases and the J gene lost 6 bases, with 13 bases spanning the gap. This CDR3 reads CASSLSDKQNGYTF. CDR3 nucleotides: TGTGCCAGCAGCTTATCGGACAAGCAGAATGGCTACACCTTC.

The chain links TRBV15 to TRBJ2-7, with a tentative D call TRBD2 (6 bases). The germline V gene has CDR1 LNHNV and CDR2 YYDKDF (reference sequence). Trimming pared 0 bases from V and 4 bases from J, leaving 16 bases between. The CDR3 sequence is 16 residues long. This CDR3 is CATSRDSGRTPYEQYF. CDR3 DNA: TGTGCCACCAGCAGAGATAGCGGCAGGACTCCTTACGAGCAGTACTTC. Full variable domain (missing parts from reference TRBV15 and TRBJ2-7): DAMVIQNPRYQVTQFGKPVTLSCSQTLNHNVMYWYQQKSSQAPKLLFHYYDKDFNNEADTPDNFQSRRPNTSFCFLDIRSPGLGDTAMYLCATSRDSGRTPYEQYFGPGTRLTVT.

The chain employs TRBV10-2 and TRBJ2-2; D is uncertain. This CDR3 has 14 residues. Germline assignment: CDR1 WSHSY and CDR2 SAAADI. Trimming took 5 bases from V and 6 from J, leaving 13 bases between them. CDR3 coding DNA: TGCGCCAGCAGTATCCTCCGAGGCCCCGGGGAGCTGTTTTTT. Residues: CASSILRGPGELFF.

The chain carries TRBV29-1 and TRBJ2-1, with TRBD2 matching over 11 bases. The V and J ends lost 6 bases and 0 bases, in that order; junction bases with no gene match: 4. The CDR3 is 15 residues long. Germline V gene lookup returns CDR1 SQVTM and CDR2 ANQGSEA. The DNA for the CDR3 is TGCAGCGTCTCTAGCGGGGGGACCTCCTACAATGAGCAGTTCTTC. It translates to CSVSSGGTSYNEQFF.

The J gene is TRBJ2-1, the V gene TRBV29-1; weak D call: TRBD2 (6 bases). Germline V gene lookup returns CDR1 SQVTM and CDR2 ANQGSEA. The CDR3 has 14 amino acids. V was shortened by 4 bases and J by 8 bases, with 18 bases between the two germline ends. The CDR3 nucleotides are TGCAGCGTTGTTACGCGACTAGAAACCTATGAGCAGTTCTTC. Its protein is CSVVTRLETYEQFF.

The chain is built from TRBV7-9 and TRBJ2-3; D gene ambiguous. Germline CDR1 reads SEHNR; CDR2 reads FQNEAQ (reference sequence). CDR3 length equals 11 residues. V lost 8 bases to trimming and J lost 6 bases, with 9 bases between them. The CDR3 here is CASEVRDTQYF. Here the CDR3 DNA reads TGTGCCAGCGAAGTCCGGGATACGCAGTATTTT.

This clone was recorded only once. V and J are TRBV5-5 and TRBJ1-2; maybe TRBD1 (5 bases). The CDR3 totals 13 residues. With 5 bases removed from V and 8 bases from J, the gap between germline ends came to 16 bases. The germline CDR1 and CDR2 sequences are SGHKS and YYEKEE (reference sequence). DNA of the CDR3: TGTGCCAGCAGTTTTACAGGCTTCCAGGGCTACACCTTC. Its translation is CASSFTGFQGYTF.

J is TRBJ2-1 and V is TRBV5-5; no definite D call. Per the germline V gene, CDR1 is SGHKS and CDR2 is YYEKEE (reference sequence). The V end lost 0 bases, the J end lost 4 bases, and 5 bases lay between the germline ends. The CDR3 has 13 amino acids. CDR3 residues: CASSLVGYNEQFF. The DNA of the CDR3 is TGTGCCAGCAGCTTGGTCGGTTACAATGAGCAGTTCTTC.

The chain carries TRBV5-6 and TRBJ2-1; 11 nucleotides line up with TRBD2. The CDR3 runs 15 residues. Germline values: CDR1 SGHDT, CDR2 YYEEEE. V lost 5 bases to trimming and J lost 6 bases; unmatched junction nucleotides: 7. CDR3 coding DNA: TGTGCCAGCAGTTTGCGACTAGCGGGGATCAATGAGCAGTTCTTC. It yields the protein CASSLRLAGINEQFF.

V is TRBV28 and J is TRBJ2-7; D perhaps matches TRBD2 (6 bases). V lost 6 bases, J lost 3 bases, and 9 bases lay in between. The CDR3 totals 12 residues. The V gene's germline CDR1 is MDHEN and CDR2 SYDVKM. The CDR3 coding sequence is TGTGCCAGCAGCCGACTAGACTACGAGCAGTACTTC. It is translated as CASSRLDYEQYF.

This clone has a handful of counts. CDR3 DNA: TGTGCCAGCAGCGTGGGACTACCGGGCACCGGGGAGCTGTTTTTT. Protein sequence: CASSVGLPGTGELFF. This chain uses TRBV2 with TRBJ2-2, with 7 positions matching TRBD2. This CDR3 has 15 residues. V gave up 6 bases and J gave up 4 bases; unmatched junction bases: 8. Germline values: CDR1 SNHLY, CDR2 FYNNEI. The complete variable domain, with remaining parts taken from reference TRBV2 and TRBJ2-2, reads EPEVTQTPSHQVTQMGQEVILRCVPISNHLYFYWYRQILGQKVEFLVSFYNNEISEKSEIFDDQFSVERPDGSNFTLKIRSTKLEDSAMYFCASSVGLPGTGELFFGEGSRLTVL.

The chain has TRBV9 and TRBJ2-7, with 7 bases fitting TRBD2. With 0 bases clipped from V and 5 bases from J, the junction kept 5 bases outside the gene matches. Germline-derived CDR1 and CDR2 are SGDLS and YYNGEE. The CDR3 sequence is 14 residues long. The CDR3 bases are TGTGCCAGCAGCGTAGGTGGCGGGAGAGACGAGCAGTACTTC. Its translation: CASSVGGGRDEQYF. The full variable domain, completed using reference TRBV9 and TRBJ2-7, is DSGVTQTPKHLITATGQRVTLRCSPRSGDLSVYWYQQSLDQGLQFLIQYYNGEERAKGNILERFSAQQFPDLHSELNLSSLELGDSALYFCASSVGGGRDEQYFGPGTRLTVT.

The J gene is TRBJ1-2, the V gene TRBV3-1 (or the pseudogene TRBV3-2); D perhaps matches TRBD1 (6 bases). V lost 1 base and J lost 7, with 13 bases in between. In germline, CDR1 is LGHDT, CDR2 YNNKEL (reference sequence). The CDR3 is 14 residues long. CDR3 loop: CASSQVRTGSGYTF. The CDR3 bases are TGTGCCAGCAGCCAAGTTCGAACAGGGTCTGGCTACACCTTC.

This chain connects TRBV7-2 to TRBJ2-2; 11 positions match TRBD2. There are 15 residues in the CDR3. The junction had 4 bases not matched to a gene; V was cut back by 3 bases and J by 7 bases. Germline lookup yields CDR1 SGHTA and CDR2 FQGNSA. The chain's CDR3 is CASSFELAGVGELFF. The CDR3 nucleotides read TGTGCCAGCAGCTTTGAACTAGCGGGAGTCGGGGAGCTGTTTTTT. Complete variable domain (other parts from reference TRBV7-2 and TRBJ2-2): GAGVSQSPSNKVTEKGKDVELRCDPISGHTALYWYRQSLGQGLEFLIYFQGNSAPDKSGLPSDRFSAERTGGSVSTLTIQRTQQEDSAVYLCASSFELAGVGELFFGEGSRLTVL.

The chain employs TRBV5-1 and TRBJ2-3; a weak D match, TRBD2 (5 bases). The CDR3 length is 16 residues. Per the germline V gene, CDR1 is SGHRS and CDR2 is YFSETQ. Between the trimmed V and J ends, which lost 3 bases and 0 bases, there was a span of 14 bases. The CDR3 loop reads CASSSLRGSSTDTQYF. CDR3 DNA: TGCGCCAGCAGCTCCCTGCGCGGGTCTAGCACAGATACGCAGTATTTT.

The gene calls are TRBV7-3 and TRBJ2-7; possibly TRBD2 for D (6 bases). From germline, CDR1 is SGHTA and CDR2 FQGTGA. Trimming took off 5 bases at V and 1 base at J, with 18 bases between the two ends. The CDR3 is 16 residues long. The CDR3 protein is CASSLAGTGPSYEQYF. In DNA, the CDR3 is TGTGCCAGCAGCCTGGCCGGGACTGGCCCTTCCTACGAGCAGTACTTC.

This rearrangement joins TRBV5-1 to TRBJ2-7; no definite D call. Germline lookup yields CDR1 SGHRS and CDR2 YFSETQ. Trimming stripped 0 bases from V and 3 bases from J, with 4 bases between. There are 12 residues in the CDR3. The chain's CDR3 is CASSLDGYEQYF. The DNA for the CDR3 is TGCGCCAGCAGCTTGGACGGCTACGAGCAGTACTTC.

This clone was found once. The chain joins TRBV6-5 to TRBJ2-3, with 8 positions matching TRBD2. V was clipped by 5 bases and J by 6 bases; unmatched bases: 7. Looked up from germline, CDR1 is MNHEY and CDR2 is SVGAGI. The CDR3 is 14 residues long. As DNA, the CDR3 is TGTGCCAGCAGTCCCGGACTAGCAGGTGATACGCAGTATTTT. Translating gives CASSPGLAGDTQYF.